The 9 T cell receptor beta chains reported below all come from one sample, sequenced in a study of blood T cell repertoires in COVID-19 (TCRdb year 2020). Preparation of the library involved the immunoSEQ multiplex PCR assay. The table was pulled from immuneACCESS by TCRdb, which kept in-frame rearrangements only. Such tables lose some clones; where checked, under half of the loss comes from unresolved V genes, and the rest has no known cause. This sample gives tens of thousands of clones in total; about nine tenths of them show up just once. The top ten clones comprise roughly 23% of the sample. Sequenced material: peripheral blood. Source of these receptors: a woman in her fifties or sixties with active or convalescent COVID-19.

This sequence joins TRBV9 and TRBJ2-7; D possibly corresponds to TRBD2 (5 bases). Germline V gene lookup returns CDR1 SGDLS and CDR2 YYNGEE. The CDR3 consists of 19 residues. V gave up 4 bases and J gave up 0 bases, with 26 bases separating them. The CDR3 loop is CASSSWDSESPRSSYEQYF. CDR3 nucleotides: TGTGCCAGCAGCTCCTGGGATAGCGAGAGTCCTAGGAGCTCCTACGAGCAGTACTTC.

The CDR3 DNA reads as TGTGCCAGCAGCGTAGCCGGGGAGACGACTAATGAAAAACTGTTTTTT. It encodes CASSVAGETTNEKLFF. The chain couples TRBV9 to TRBJ1-4, with D unclear. With 0 bases removed from V and 2 bases from J, the gap between germline ends came to 11 bases. Germline V gives CDR1 SGDLS, CDR2 YYNGEE. The CDR3 extends over 16 amino acids.

In DNA form, the CDR3 reads TGTGCTAGTGGCGGACAGGGAGGGGAGACCCAGTACTTC. It encodes CASGGQGGETQYF. The V and J genes are TRBV12-5 and TRBJ2-5; TRBD1 is a possible D gene (8 bases). V was clipped by 6 bases and J by 5 bases, with 13 bases between them. Germline CDR1 and CDR2: LGHNT and FRNRAP. The length of the CDR3 is 13 residues.

The chain links TRBV18 to TRBJ2-3; D not certain. This CDR3 spans 14 amino acids. V lost 3 bases to trimming and J lost 7 bases, with 14 bases between them. The germline V gene has CDR1 KGHSH and CDR2 LQKENI. CDR3 in DNA: TGTGCCAGCTCACCTAGTCCCCCCCCAAATACGCAGTATTTT. Amino acids: CASSPSPPPNTQYF.

The V call is TRBV7-3, the J call TRBJ2-5; TRBD1 is a possible D gene (6 bases). Germline values: CDR1 SGHTA, CDR2 FQGTGA. The V and J ends lost 0 bases and 6 bases respectively, with 11 bases between them. The CDR3 consists of 14 residues. The DNA of the CDR3 is TGTGCCAGCAGCTTAACAGGGGGAGCTAAGACCCAGTACTTC. Protein sequence: CASSLTGGAKTQYF. Complete variable domain (other parts from reference TRBV7-3 and TRBJ2-5): GAGVSQTPSNKVTEKGKYVELRCDPISGHTALYWYRQSLGQGPEFLIYFQGTGAADDSGLPNDRFFAVRPEGSVSTLKIQRTERGDSAVYLCASSLTGGAKTQYFGPGTRLLVL.

The chain couples TRBV3-1 (or the pseudogene TRBV3-2) to TRBJ1-2; 7 nucleotides align to TRBD1. Unmatched junction bases numbered 4, after V lost 0 bases and J lost 3 bases. The CDR3 sequence is 15 residues long. Germline lookup yields CDR1 LGHDT and CDR2 YNNKEL (reference sequence). The CDR3, as DNA: TGTGCCAGCAGCCAAGAGCTGACAGGGTACTATGGCTACACCTTC. Its translation is CASSQELTGYYGYTF.

The V call is TRBV25-1, the J call TRBJ2-3, with D tentatively TRBD2 (5 bases). V shed 6 bases and J shed 4 bases, with 14 bases lying between them. The germline gives CDR1 MGHDK, CDR2 SYGVNS. This CDR3 has 14 amino acids. The CDR3: CASRRVGLADTQYF. The CDR3 region has the DNA TGTGCCAGCAGGAGGGTTGGGTTAGCAGATACGCAGTATTTT.

The rearrangement joins TRBV5-1 to TRBJ1-5; a possible D gene is TRBD1 (5 bases). CDR1 is SGHRS and CDR2 is YFSETQ in the germline V gene. Trimming took 1 base from V and 6 from J, leaving 11 bases between them. This CDR3 spans 14 amino acids. CDR3 nucleotide sequence: TGCGCCAGCAGCTTGAGCCCAGGGATTCAGCCCCAGCATTTT. It translates to CASSLSPGIQPQHF.

The CDR3 region is CASSVGEIYNSPLHF. In nucleotides, the CDR3 is TGTGCCAGCAGCGTTGGGGAGATCTATAATTCACCCCTCCACTTT. The rearrangement links TRBV9 to TRBJ1-6; D remains unclear. V shed 2 bases and J shed 3 bases, with 9 bases lying between them. The germline V gene has CDR1 SGDLS and CDR2 YYNGEE. The CDR3 contains 15 residues.